This T cell receptor (beta chain) comes out of a study of T cell responses to AZD1222 COVID-19 vaccine. General study findings and limits: None of the repertoires were sampled until the peak T cell response had passed.

V lost 2 bases, J lost 1 base, and 5 bases lay in between. The CDR3 spans 14 residues. From germline, CDR1 is SGHAT and CDR2 FQDESV (reference sequence). Sequenced by immunoSEQ multiplex PCR; TCRdb stores in-frame clones only, minus some. The sample consists of 85,000 to 100,000 clones, approximately 94% of them appearing once. Turning to this clone: Its antigen is undetermined.

The rearrangement uses TRBV11-1 and TRBJ2-2; no clear D. Sequenced here: peripheral blood, sampled on day 0 of AZD1222 vaccination. This clonotype was sampled from an adult in good health. CDR3: CASSLSLNTGELFF. The CDR3 DNA follows: TGTGCCAGCAGCTTATCTCTGAACACCGGGGAGCTGTTTTTT. The full variable domain, with the rest looked up from reference TRBV11-1 and TRBJ2-2, is EAEVAQSPRYKITEKSQAVAFWCDPISGHATLYWYRQILGQGPELLVQFQDESVVDDSQLPKDRFSAERLKGVDSTLKIQPAELGDSAMYLCASSLSLNTGELFFGEGSRLTVL.